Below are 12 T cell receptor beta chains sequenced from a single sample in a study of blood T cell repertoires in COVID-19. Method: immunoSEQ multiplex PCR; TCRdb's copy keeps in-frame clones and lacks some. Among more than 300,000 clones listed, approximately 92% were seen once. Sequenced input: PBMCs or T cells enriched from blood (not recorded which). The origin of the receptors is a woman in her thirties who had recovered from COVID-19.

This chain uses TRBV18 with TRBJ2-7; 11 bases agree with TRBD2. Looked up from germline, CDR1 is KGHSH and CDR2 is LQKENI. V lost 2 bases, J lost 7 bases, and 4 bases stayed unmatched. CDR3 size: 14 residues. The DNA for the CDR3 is TGTGCCAGCTCACCAACTAGCGGGAGTGGGGAGCAGTACTTC. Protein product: CASSPTSGSGEQYF.

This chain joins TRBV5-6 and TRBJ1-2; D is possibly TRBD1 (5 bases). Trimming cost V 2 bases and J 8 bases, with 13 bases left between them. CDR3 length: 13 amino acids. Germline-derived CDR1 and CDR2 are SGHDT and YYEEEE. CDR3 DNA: TGTGCCAGCAGCTTTCAGGGCTCCCAAGGCTACACCTTC. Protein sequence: CASSFQGSQGYTF.

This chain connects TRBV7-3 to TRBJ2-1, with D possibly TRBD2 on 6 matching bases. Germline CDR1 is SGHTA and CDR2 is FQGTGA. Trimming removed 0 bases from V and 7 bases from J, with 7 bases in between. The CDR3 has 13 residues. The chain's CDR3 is CASSLTAGNEQFF. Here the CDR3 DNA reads TGTGCCAGCAGCTTAACCGCGGGAAATGAGCAGTTCTTC.

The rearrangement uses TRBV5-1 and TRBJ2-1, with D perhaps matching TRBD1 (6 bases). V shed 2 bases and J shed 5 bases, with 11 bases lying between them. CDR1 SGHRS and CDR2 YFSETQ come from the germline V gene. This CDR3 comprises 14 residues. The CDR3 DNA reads TGCGCCAGCAGCTTTTCCAGGGGCGACAATGAGCAGTTCTTC. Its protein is CASSFSRGDNEQFF.

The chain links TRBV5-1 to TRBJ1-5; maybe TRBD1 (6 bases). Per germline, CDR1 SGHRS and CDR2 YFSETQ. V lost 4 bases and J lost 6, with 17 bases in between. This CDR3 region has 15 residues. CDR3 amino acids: CASSPLGAQGQPQHF. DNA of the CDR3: TGCGCCAGCAGCCCCCTGGGGGCGCAGGGTCAGCCCCAGCATTTT.

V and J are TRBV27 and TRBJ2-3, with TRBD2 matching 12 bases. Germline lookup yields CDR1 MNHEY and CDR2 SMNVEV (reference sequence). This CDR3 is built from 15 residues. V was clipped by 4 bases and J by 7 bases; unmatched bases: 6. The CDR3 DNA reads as TGTGCCAGCAGTTGGGTCCTAGCGGGGGGGAATACGCAGTATTTT. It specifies CASSWVLAGGNTQYF.

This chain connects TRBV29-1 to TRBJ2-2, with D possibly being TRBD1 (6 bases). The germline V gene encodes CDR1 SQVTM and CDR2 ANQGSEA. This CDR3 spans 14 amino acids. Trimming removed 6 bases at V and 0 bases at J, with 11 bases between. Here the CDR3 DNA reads TGCAGCGTCCGGACAGCTACGAACACCGGGGAGCTGTTTTTT. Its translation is CSVRTATNTGELFF.

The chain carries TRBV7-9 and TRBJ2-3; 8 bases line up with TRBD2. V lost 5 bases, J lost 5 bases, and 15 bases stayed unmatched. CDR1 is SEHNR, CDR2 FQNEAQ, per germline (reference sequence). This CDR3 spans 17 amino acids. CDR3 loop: CASSVRMRRGEQDTQYF. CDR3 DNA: TGTGCCAGCAGCGTCCGTATGAGGCGGGGGGAACAAGATACGCAGTATTTT.

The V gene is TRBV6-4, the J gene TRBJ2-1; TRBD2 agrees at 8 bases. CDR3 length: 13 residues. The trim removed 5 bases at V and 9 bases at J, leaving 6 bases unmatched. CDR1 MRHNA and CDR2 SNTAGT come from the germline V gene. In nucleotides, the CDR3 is TGTGCCAGCAGTAGCGGGAGCTCGGTTGAGCAGTTCTTC. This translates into CASSSGSSVEQFF.

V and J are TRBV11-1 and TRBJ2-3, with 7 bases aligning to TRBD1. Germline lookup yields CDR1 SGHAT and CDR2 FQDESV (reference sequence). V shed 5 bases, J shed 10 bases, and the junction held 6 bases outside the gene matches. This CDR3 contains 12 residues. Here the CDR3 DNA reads TGTGCCAGCAGCCCCAGACAGGGTCCGCAGTATTTT. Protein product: CASSPRQGPQYF. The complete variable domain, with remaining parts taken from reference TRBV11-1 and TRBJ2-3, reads EAEVAQSPRYKITEKSQAVAFWCDPISGHATLYWYRQILGQGPELLVQFQDESVVDDSQLPKDRFSAERLKGVDSTLKIQPAELGDSAMYLCASSPRQGPQYFGPGTRLTVL.

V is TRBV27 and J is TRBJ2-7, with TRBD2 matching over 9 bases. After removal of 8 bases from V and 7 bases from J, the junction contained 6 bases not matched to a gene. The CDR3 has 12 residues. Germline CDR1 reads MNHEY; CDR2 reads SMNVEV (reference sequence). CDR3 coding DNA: TGTGCCAGCTGGACTAGCGTGGGTGAGCAGTACTTC. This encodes CASWTSVGEQYF.

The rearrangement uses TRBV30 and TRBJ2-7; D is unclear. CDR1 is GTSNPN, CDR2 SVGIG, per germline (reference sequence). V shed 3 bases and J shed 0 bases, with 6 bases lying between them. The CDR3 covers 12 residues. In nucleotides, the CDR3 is TGTGCCTGGAGGGGCAGCTCCTACGAGCAGTACTTC. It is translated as CAWRGSSYEQYF. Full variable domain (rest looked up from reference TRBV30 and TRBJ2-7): SQTIHQWPATLVQPVGSPLSLECTVEGTSNPNLYWYRQAAGRGLQLLFYSVGIGQISSEVPQNLSASRPQDRQFILSSKKLLLSDSGFYLCAWRGSSYEQYFGPGTRLTVT.